These T cell receptor beta chains were read from a single sample in a study of regulatory T cells in long-lasting Graves disease. In TCRdb, the multiplex PCR reads were re-called with MiXCR into one record per CDR3 protein. This table holds hundreds of thousands of distinct CDR3 sequences, roughly 15% found once. The same data also went into a second study, on T cells in Graves' hyperthyroidism and ophthalmopathy.

This sample comprised peripheral blood mononuclear cells (PBMCs), obtained at new diagnosis, from a patient treated with antithyroid drugs. The receptors were gathered from a woman between 25 and 40 years old with Graves disease. The CDR3 runs from the conserved cysteine through the conserved F or W.

V gene: TRBV9
CDR3 protein: CASSEAGSSYNEQFF

V gene: TRBV3-1
CDR3 protein: CASSQEVKGGREAFF

V gene: TRBV30
CDR3 protein: CAWTAKGKLGNKKLFF

V gene: TRBV7-9
CDR3 protein: CASSWTSGGAETQYF

V gene: TRBV29-1
CDR3 protein: CSVEAQGLSYEQYF

V gene: TRBV6-4
CDR3 protein: CASSADRASYGYTF

V gene: TRBV6-2/TRBV6-3
CDR3 protein: CASRKLRQGNTGELFF

V gene: TRBV6-1
CDR3 protein: CASSAEGPTYEQYF

V gene: TRBV12-3/TRBV12-4
CDR3 protein: CASSLPLNEQFF

V gene: TRBV11-2
CDR3 protein: CASSLVMGSYDEQFF

V gene: TRBV19
CDR3 protein: CASRYEFAQFF

V gene: TRBV5-5
CDR3 protein: CASSSRTETDTQYF

V gene: TRBV11-2
CDR3 protein: CASSLQLAGGTDTQYF

V gene: TRBV20-1
CDR3 protein: CSPLKDYNEQFF

V gene: TRBV18
CDR3 protein: CASSPWTLSQNTEAFF

V gene: TRBV29-1
CDR3 protein: CSVGDSNNSPLHF

V gene: TRBV7-6
CDR3 protein: CASSALTGFYEQYF

V gene: TRBV29-1
CDR3 protein: CSVEPRPLTEAFF

V gene: TRBV6-1
CDR3 protein: CASSEQGGGTEAFF

V gene: TRBV20-1
CDR3 protein: CSAARGANTEAFF

V gene: TRBV11-3
CDR3 protein: CASSLGQPTEAFF

V gene: TRBV20-1
CDR3 protein: CSAHRLGQAGTEAFF

V gene: TRBV11-2
CDR3 protein: CASSRLVGGEQYF

V gene: TRBV27
CDR3 protein: CASSSLIGSPNEQFF